This paragraph reports one T cell receptor beta chain. Its antigen is undetermined. Germline assignment: CDR1 LNHNV and CDR2 YYDKDF (reference sequence). This CDR3 has 16 residues. Trimming left V 0 bases short and J 5 bases short, with 16 bases between. The protocol was immunoSEQ multiplex PCR, while the TCRdb copy is restricted to in-frame clones and leaves out a portion. The sample lists 130,000 to 150,000 clones, about 92% seen once, with approximately 2.1% in the top ten. The entry originates in a study of T cell responses to AZD1222 COVID-19 vaccine. General study results and limits: White British people made up most donors, females outnumbered males, and clonal diversity was possibly underestimated.

This sample comprised peripheral blood, obtained on day 0 of AZD1222 vaccination. This TCR was recovered from an adult in good health. The chain joins TRBV15 to TRBJ1-1; the D is unclear. The DNA for the CDR3 is TGTGCCACCAGCAGAGATCGCGGCGGGGTGGAGACTGAAGCTTTCTTT. Translating gives CATSRDRGGVETEAFF.